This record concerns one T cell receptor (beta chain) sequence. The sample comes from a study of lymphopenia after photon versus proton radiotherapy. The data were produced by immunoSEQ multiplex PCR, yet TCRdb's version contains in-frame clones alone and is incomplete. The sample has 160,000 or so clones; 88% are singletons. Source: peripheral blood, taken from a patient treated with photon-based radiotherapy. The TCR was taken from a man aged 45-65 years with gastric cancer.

In DNA form, the CDR3 reads TGTGCCAGCAGTGAAGGCTCGGACGGGTCCTATGGCTACACCTTC. This gives the protein CASSEGSDGSYGYTF. The chain recombines TRBV6-1 with TRBJ1-2; no clear D gene. Trimming shortened V by 1 base and J by 4 bases, and 13 bases separated the two germline ends. Germline CDR1 reads MNHNS; CDR2 reads SASEGT. The CDR3 sequence is 15 residues long.